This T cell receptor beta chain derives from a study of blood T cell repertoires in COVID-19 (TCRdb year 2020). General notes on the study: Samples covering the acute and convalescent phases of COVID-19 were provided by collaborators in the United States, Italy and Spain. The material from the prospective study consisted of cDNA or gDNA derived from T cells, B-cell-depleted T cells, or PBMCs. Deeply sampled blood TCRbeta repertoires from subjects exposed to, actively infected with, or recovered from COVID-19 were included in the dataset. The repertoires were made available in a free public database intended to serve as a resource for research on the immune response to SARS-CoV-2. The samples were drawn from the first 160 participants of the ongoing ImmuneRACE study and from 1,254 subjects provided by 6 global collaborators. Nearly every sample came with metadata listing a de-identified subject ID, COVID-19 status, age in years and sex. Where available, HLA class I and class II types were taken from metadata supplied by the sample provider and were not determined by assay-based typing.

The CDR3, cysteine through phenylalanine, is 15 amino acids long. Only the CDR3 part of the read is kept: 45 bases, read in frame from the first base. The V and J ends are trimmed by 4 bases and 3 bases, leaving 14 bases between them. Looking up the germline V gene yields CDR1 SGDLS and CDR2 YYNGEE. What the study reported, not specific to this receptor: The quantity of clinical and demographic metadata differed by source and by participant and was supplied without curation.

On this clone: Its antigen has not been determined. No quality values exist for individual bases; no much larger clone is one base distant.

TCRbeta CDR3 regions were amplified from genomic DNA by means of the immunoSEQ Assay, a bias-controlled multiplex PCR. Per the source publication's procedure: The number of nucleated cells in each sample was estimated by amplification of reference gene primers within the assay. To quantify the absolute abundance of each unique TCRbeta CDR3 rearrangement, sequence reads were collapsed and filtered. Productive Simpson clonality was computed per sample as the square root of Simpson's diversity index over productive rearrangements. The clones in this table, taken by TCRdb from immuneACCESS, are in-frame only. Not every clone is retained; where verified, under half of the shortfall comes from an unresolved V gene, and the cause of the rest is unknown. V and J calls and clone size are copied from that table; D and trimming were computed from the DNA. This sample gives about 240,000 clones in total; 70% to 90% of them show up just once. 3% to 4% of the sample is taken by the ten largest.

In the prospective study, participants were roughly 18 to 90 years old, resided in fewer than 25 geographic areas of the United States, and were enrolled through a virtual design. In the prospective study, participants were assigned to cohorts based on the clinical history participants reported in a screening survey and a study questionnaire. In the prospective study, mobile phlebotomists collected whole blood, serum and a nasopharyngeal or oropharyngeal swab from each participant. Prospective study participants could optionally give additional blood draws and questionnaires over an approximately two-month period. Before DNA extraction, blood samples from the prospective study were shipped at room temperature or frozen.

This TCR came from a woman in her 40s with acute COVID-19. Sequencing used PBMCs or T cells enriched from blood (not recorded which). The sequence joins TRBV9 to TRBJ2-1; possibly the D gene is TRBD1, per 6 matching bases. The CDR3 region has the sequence CASSPGRGSYNEQFF. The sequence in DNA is TGTGCCAGCAGCCCAGGTAGGGGGAGCTACAATGAGCAGTTCTTC.